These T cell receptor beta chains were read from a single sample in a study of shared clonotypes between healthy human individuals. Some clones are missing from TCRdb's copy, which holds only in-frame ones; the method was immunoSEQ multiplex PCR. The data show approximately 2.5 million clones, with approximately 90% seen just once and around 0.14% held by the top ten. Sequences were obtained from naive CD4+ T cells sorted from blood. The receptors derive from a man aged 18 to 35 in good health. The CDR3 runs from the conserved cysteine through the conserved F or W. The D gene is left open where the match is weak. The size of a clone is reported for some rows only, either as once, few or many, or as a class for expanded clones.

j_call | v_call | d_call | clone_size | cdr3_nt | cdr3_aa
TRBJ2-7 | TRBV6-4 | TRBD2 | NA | TGTGCCAGCAGTGACCGAACGGATTGGCGGGAGGTGTACGAGCAGTACTTC | CASSDRTDWREVYEQYF
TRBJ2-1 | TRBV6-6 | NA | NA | TGTGCCAGCTCATCGGGATTAGCCGGCAATGAGCAGTTCTTC | CASSSGLAGNEQFF
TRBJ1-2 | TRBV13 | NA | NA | TGTGCCAGCAGCTTTTCCCCGGGCCCTAACTATGGCTACACCTTC | CASSFSPGPNYGYTF
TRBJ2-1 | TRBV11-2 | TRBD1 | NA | TGTGCCAGCAGCTTAGGTGACAGGGAAGGCGGGCAGTTCTTC | CASSLGDREGGQFF
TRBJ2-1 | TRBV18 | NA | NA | TGTGCCAGCTCACCACCCCACAGGGCCGATGAGCAGTTCTTC | CASSPPHRADEQFF
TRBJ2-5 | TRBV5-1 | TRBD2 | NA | TGCGCCAGCAGCCCGGGACTAGCAGGGGAGACCCAGTACTTC | CASSPGLAGETQYF
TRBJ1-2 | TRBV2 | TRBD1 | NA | TGTGCCAGCAGCCCAGCACAGGGGAGCTATGGCTACACCTTC | CASSPAQGSYGYTF
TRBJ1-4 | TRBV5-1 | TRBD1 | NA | TGCGCCAGCAGCGCGGGACAGGGGGCACAGGAAAAACTGTTTTTT | CASSAGQGAQEKLFF
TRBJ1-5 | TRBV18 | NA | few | TGTGCCAGCTCACGGTCCCACTCGGGCACCAATCAGCCCCAGCATTTT | CASSRSHSGTNQPQHF
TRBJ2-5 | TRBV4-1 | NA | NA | TGCGCCAGCAGCCAATTGACCTTTAGTGGTTTAGAGACCCAGTACTTC | CASSQLTFSGLETQYF
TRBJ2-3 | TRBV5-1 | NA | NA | TGCGCCAGCAGCCCGCTGTCGGTAGATACGCAGTATTTT | CASSPLSVDTQYF
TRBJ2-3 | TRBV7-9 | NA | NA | TGTGCCAGCAGCTTAGCTCGGGGCACCGGTAGCACAGATACGCAGTATTTT | CASSLARGTGSTDTQYF
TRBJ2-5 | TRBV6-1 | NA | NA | TGTGCCAGCAGTGGGACTACTCAAGAGACCCAGTACTTC | CASSGTTQETQYF
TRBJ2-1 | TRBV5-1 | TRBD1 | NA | TGCGCCAGCAGCCCACGCTTCGGGGACAGGGGGAACGATGAGCAGTTCTTC | CASSPRFGDRGNDEQFF
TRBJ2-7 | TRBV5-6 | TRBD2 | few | TGTGCCAGCAGCCCGGGACTAGCGGGGGAAAAAAAAGAGCAGTACTTC | CASSPGLAGEKKEQYF
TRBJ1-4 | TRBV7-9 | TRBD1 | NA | TGTGCCAGCAGCTTCCTGTGGGACAGTAATGAAAAACTGTTTTTT | CASSFLWDSNEKLFF
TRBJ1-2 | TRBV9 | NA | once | TGTGCCAGCAGCGGGGTAAACTATGGCTACACCTTC | CASSGVNYGYTF
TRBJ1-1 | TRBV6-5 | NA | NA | TGTGCCAGCAGAAACAGGGCCATGAACACTGAAGCTTTCTTT | CASRNRAMNTEAFF
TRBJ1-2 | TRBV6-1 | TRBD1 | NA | TGTGCCAGCAGCGGGACAGGAGTAAACTATGGCTACACCTTC | CASSGTGVNYGYTF
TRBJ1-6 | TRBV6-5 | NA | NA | TGTGCCAGCAGCAGGGGACGAGATAATTCACCCCTCCACTTT | CASSRGRDNSPLHF
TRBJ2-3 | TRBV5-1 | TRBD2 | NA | TGCGCCAGCAGCTCATACGGACTAGCGGGGATAGGTTCGAATACGCAGTATTTT | CASSSYGLAGIGSNTQYF
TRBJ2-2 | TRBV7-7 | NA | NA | TGTGCTAGCAGCTTGGGTCGGGAGAGGTTGTCCGGGGAGCTGTTTTTT | CASSLGRERLSGELFF
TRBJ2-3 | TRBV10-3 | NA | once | TGTGCCATCAGTGAGTCAGATAGCGGTATCACAGATACGCAGTATTTT | CAISESDSGITDTQYF
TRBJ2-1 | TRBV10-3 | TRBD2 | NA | TGTGCCATCAGGGTGACTAGCGGGAGCGGTGATGAGCAGTTCTTC | CAIRVTSGSGDEQFF
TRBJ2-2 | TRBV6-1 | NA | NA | TGTGCCAGCAGTGAACCCGGGAAAGCCTACGGGGAGCTGTTTTTT | CASSEPGKAYGELFF
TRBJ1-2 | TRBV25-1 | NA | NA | TGTGCCAGCAGTGAAGGAGTAGGGATGGTGGACTATGGCTACACCTTC | CASSEGVGMVDYGYTF
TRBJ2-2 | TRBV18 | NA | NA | TGTGCCAGCTCACGAGCCGCTAGCGCGAACACCGGGGAGCTGTTTTTT | CASSRAASANTGELFF
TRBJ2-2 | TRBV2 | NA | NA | TGTGCCAGCAGTGTTTCAGGGACCGGGGAGCTGTTTTTT | CASSVSGTGELFF
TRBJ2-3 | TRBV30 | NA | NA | TGTGCCTGGAGTCGAACCGGGACTACAGATACGCAGTATTTT | CAWSRTGTTDTQYF
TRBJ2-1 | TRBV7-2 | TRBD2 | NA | TGTGCCAGCAGCGTTAGCGGGAGTTCCTACAATGAGCAGTTCTTC | CASSVSGSSYNEQFF
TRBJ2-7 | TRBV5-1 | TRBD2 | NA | TGCGCCAGCAGCCCGAAGACTAGCGGGACTGTAAACGAGTACTTC | CASSPKTSGTVNEYF
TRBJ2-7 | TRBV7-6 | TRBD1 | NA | TGTGCCAGCAGCCCTGGACAGGGAATTGGGGCCTACGAGCAGTACTTC | CASSPGQGIGAYEQYF
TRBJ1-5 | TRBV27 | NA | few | TGTGCCAGCAGTCCGACCGCAGGGCGGGTCTATCAGCCCCAGCATTTT | CASSPTAGRVYQPQHF
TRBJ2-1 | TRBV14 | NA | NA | TGTGCCAGCAGCCAAGACCCCGGGGTGCAGTTCTTC | CASSQDPGVQFF
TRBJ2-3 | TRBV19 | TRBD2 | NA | TGTGCCAGTAGTACTACCGGGACTAGCGGGAGGGCCAGTCCCGCAGATACGCAGTATTTT | CASSTTGTSGRASPADTQYF
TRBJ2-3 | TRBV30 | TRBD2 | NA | TGTGCCTGGAGTCGGACTAGCGGAGATACGCAGTATTTT | CAWSRTSGDTQYF
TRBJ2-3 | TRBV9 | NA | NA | TGTGCCAGCAGCGTAGCCACGGGGGACTCGCCAAGGTATTTT | CASSVATGDSPRYF